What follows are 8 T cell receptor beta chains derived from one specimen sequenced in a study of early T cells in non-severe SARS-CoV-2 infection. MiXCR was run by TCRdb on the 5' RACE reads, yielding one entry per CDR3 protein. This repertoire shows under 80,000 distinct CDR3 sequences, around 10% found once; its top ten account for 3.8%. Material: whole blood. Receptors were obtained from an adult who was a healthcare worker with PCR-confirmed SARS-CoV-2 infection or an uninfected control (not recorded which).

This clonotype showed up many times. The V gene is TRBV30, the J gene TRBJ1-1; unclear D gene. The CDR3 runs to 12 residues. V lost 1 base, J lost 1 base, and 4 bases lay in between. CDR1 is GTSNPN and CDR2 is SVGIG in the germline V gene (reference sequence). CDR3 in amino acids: CAWSGRNTEAFF. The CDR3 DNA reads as TGTGCCTGGAGTGGCAGGAACACTGAAGCTTTCTTT.

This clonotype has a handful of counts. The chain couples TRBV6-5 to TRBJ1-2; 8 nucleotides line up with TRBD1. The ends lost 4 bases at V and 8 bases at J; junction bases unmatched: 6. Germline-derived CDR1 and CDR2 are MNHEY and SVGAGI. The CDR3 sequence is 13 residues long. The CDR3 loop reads CASSSRTGNGYTF. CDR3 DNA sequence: TGTGCCAGCAGTTCCCGGACAGGGAACGGCTACACCTTC.

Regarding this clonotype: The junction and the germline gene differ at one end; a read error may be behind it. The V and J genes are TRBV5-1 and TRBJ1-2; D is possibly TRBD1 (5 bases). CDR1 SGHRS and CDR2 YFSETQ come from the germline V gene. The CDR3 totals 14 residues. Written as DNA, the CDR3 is TGCGTCAGCAGCTTAGAGACAGATAACTATGGCTACACCTTC. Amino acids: CVSSLETDNYGYTF.

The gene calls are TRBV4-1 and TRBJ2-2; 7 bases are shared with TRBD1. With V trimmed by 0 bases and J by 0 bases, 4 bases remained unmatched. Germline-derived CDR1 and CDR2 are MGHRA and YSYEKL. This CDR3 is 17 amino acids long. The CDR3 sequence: CASSQEFQGANTGELFF. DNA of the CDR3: TGCGCCAGCAGCCAAGAGTTCCAGGGGGCGAACACCGGGGAGCTGTTTTTT.

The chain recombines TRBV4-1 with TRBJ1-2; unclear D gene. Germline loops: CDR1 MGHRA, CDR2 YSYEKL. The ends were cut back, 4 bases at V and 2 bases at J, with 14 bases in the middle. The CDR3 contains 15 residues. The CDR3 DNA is TGCGCCAGCAGCCCCCCTGAGGTCTTCAACTATGGCTACACCTTC. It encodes CASSPPEVFNYGYTF.

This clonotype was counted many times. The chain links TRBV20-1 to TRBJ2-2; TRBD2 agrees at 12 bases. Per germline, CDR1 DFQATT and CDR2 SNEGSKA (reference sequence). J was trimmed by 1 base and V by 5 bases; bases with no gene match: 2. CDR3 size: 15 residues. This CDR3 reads CSALLAGGNTGELFF. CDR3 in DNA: TGCAGTGCTTTACTAGCGGGGGGGAACACCGGGGAGCTGTTTTTT.

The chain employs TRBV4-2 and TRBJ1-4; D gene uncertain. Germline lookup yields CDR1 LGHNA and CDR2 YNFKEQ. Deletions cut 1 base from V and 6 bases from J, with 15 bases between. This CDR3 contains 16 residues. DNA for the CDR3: TGTGCCAGCAGCCAAGGGATGGAGCTCAAGGATGAAAAACTGTTTTTT. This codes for CASSQGMELKDEKLFF.

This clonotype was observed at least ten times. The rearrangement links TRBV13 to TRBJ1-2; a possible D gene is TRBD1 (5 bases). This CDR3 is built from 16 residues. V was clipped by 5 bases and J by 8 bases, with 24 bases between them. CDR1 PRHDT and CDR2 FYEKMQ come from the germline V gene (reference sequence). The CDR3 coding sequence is TGTGCCAGCAGCCTAATATCACCACGGACTAAGGGGGGCTACACCTTC. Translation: CASSLISPRTKGGYTF.